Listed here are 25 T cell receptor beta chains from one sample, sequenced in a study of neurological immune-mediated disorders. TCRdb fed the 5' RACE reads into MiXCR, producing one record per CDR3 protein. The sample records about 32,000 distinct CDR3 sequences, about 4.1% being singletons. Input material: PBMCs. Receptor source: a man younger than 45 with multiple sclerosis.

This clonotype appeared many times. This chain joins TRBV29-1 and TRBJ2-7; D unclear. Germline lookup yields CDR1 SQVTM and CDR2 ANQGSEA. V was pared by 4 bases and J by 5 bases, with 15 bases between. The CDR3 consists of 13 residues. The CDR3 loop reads CSVVVGLEDEQYF. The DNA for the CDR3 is TGCAGCGTTGTTGTGGGCCTTGAGGACGAGCAGTACTTC.

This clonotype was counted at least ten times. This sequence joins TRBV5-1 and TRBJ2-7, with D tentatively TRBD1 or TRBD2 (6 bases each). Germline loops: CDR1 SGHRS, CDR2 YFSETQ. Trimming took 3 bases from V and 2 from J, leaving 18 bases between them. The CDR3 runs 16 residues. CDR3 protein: CASSSARGRPAYEQYF. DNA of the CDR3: TGCGCCAGCAGCTCGGCTCGGGGGCGGCCGGCCTACGAGCAGTACTTC.

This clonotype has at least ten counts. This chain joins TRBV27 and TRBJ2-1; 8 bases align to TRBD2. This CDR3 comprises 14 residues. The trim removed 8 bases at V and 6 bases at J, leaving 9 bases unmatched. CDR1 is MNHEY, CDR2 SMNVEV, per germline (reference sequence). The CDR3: CASGTSGQPNEQFF. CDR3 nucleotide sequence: TGTGCCAGCGGAACTAGCGGCCAACCCAATGAGCAGTTCTTC.

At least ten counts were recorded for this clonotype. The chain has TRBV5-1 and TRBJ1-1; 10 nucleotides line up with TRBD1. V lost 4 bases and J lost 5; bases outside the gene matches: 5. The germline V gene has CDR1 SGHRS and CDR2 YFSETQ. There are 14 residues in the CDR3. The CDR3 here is CASSDRTGGTEAFF. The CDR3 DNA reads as TGCGCCAGCAGCGACCGGACAGGGGGAACTGAAGCTTTCTTT.

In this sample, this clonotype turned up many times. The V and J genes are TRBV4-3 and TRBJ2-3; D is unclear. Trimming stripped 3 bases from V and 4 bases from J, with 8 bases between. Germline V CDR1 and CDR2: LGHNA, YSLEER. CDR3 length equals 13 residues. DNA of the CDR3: TGCGCCAGCAGCCATGGAGCTTCAGATACGCAGTATTTT. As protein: CASSHGASDTQYF.

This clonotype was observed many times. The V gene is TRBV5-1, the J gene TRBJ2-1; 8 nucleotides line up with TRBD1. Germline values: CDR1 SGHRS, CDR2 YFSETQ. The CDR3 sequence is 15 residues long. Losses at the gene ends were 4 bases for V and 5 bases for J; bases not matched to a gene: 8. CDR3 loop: CASSLSGTGHNEQFF. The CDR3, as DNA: TGCGCCAGCAGCCTCTCCGGGACAGGACACAATGAGCAGTTCTTC.

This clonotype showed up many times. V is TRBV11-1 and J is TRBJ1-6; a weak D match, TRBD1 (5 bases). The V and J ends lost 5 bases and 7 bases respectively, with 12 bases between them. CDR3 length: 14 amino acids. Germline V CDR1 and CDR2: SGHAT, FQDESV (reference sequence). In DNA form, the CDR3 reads TGTGCCAGCAGCCTCGGGACGGAGAATTCACCCCTCCACTTT. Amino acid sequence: CASSLGTENSPLHF.

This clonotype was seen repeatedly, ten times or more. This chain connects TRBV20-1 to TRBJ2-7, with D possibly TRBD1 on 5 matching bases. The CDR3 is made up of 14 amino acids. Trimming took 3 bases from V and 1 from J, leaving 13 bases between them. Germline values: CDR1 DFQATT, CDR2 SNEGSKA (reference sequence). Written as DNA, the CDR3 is TGCAGTGCTAGGGAACCGACAGCTTCCTACGAGCAGTACTTC. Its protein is CSAREPTASYEQYF.

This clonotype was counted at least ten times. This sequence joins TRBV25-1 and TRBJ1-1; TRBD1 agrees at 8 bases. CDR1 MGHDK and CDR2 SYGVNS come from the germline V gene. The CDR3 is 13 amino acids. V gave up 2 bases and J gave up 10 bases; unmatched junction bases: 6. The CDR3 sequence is CASSERNRGVAFF. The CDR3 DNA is TGTGCCAGCAGTGAAAGGAACAGGGGGGTAGCTTTCTTT.

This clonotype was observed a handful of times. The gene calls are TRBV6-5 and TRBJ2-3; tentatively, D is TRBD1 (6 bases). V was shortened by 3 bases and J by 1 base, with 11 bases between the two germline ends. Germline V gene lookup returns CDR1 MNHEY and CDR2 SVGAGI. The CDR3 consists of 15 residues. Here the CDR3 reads CASSYGQFGTDTQYF. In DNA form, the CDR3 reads TGTGCCAGCAGTTATGGACAGTTTGGCACAGATACGCAGTATTTT.

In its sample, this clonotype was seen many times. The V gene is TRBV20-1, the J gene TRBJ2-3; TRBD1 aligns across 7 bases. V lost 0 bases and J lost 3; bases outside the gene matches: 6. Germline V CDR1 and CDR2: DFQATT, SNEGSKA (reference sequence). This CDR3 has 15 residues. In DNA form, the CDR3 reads TGCAGTGCTAGAGAACCCCGACAGGGAACAGATACGCAGTATTTT. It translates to CSAREPRQGTDTQYF.

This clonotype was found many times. CDR3 loop: CASSLQPNQPQHF. The CDR3, as DNA: TGTGCCAGCAGCTTACAGCCCAATCAGCCCCAGCATTTT. The chain is built from TRBV7-2 and TRBJ1-5; D remains ambiguous. V was pared by 2 bases and J by 3 bases, with 5 bases between. The CDR3 has 13 amino acids. Germline V gene lookup returns CDR1 SGHTA and CDR2 FQGNSA.

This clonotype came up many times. CDR3 sequence: CASSFQTGGQPQHF. As DNA, the CDR3 is TGTGCCAGCAGCTTTCAAACAGGAGGTCAGCCCCAGCATTTT. The chain links TRBV5-5 to TRBJ1-5, with D possibly matching TRBD1 (5 bases). The CDR3 has 14 residues. Trimming cost V 2 bases and J 6 bases, with 12 bases left between them. Germline CDR1 SGHKS, CDR2 YYEKEE (reference sequence).

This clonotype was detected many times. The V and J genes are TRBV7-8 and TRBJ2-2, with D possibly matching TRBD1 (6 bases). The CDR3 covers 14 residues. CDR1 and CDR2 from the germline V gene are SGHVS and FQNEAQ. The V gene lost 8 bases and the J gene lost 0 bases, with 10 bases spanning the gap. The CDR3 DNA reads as TGTGCCAGCTGCTGGACAGCGAACACCGGGGAGCTGTTTTTT. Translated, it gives CASCWTANTGELFF.

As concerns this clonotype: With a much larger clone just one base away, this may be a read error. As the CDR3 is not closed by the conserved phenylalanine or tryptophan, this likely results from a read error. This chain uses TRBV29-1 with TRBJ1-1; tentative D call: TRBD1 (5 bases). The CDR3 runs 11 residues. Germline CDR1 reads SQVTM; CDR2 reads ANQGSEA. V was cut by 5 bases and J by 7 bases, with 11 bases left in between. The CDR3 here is CSVRTSDEAFC. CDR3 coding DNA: TGCAGCGTTAGGACAAGCGATGAAGCTTTCTGT.

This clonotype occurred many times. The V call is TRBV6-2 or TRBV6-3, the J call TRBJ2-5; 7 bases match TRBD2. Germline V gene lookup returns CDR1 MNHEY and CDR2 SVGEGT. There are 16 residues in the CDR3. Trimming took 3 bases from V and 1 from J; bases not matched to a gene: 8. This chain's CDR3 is CASSYSTGTTQETQYF. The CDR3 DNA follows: TGTGCCAGCAGTTATTCCACCGGGACTACCCAAGAGACCCAGTACTTC.

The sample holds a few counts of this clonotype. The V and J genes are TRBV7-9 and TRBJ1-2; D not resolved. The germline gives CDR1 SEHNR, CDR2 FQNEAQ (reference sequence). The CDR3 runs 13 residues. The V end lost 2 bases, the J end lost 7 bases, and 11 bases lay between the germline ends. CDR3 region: CASSLISLAGYTF. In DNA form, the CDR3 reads TGTGCCAGCAGCTTAATATCATTGGCTGGCTACACCTTC.

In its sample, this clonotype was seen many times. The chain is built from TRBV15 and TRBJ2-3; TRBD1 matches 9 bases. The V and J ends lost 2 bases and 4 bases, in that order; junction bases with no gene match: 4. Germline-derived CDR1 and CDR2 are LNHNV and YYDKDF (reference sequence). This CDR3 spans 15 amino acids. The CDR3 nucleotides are TGTGCCACCAGCAGAAAAACAGGGGGCGCAGATACGCAGTATTTT. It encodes CATSRKTGGADTQYF. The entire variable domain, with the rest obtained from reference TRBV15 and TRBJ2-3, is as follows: DAMVIQNPRYQVTQFGKPVTLSCSQTLNHNVMYWYQQKSSQAPKLLFHYYDKDFNNEADTPDNFQSRRPNTSFCFLDIRSPGLGDTAMYLCATSRKTGGADTQYFGPGTRLTVL.

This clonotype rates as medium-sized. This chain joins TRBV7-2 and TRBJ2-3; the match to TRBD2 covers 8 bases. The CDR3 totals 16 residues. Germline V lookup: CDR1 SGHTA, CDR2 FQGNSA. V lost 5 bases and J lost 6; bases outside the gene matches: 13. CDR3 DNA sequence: TGTGCCAGCAGCCCGGCGGGCGGGGGGCCAGGGGATACGCAGTATTTT. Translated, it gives CASSPAGGGPGDTQYF.

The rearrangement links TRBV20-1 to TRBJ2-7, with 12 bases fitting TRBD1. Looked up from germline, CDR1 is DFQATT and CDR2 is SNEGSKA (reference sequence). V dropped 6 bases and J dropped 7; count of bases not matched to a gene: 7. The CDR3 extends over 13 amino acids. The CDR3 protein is CSAPGQGAEEQYF. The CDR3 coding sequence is TGCAGTGCCCCGGGACAGGGGGCGGAGGAGCAGTACTTC.

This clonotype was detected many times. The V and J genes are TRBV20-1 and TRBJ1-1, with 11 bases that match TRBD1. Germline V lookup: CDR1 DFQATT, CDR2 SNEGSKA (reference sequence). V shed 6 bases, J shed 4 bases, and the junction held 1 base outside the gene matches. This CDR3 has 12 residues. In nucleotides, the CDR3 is TGCAGTGCCGGGACAGGGGGCACTGAAGCTTTCTTT. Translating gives CSAGTGGTEAFF.

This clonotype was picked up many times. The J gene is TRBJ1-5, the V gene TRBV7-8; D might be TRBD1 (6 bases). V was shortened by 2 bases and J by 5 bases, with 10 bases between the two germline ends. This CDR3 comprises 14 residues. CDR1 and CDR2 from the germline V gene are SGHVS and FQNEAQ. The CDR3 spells CASSLRGWDQPQHF. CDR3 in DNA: TGTGCCAGCAGCTTAAGGGGGTGGGATCAGCCCCAGCATTTT.

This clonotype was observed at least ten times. The DNA of the CDR3 is TGTGCCAGCAGCCACGACAGAGGGAGTGAGCAGTTCTTC. This translates into CASSHDRGSEQFF. This chain connects TRBV7-3 to TRBJ2-1; perhaps D is TRBD1 or TRBD2 (5 bases each). The CDR3 covers 13 residues. Germline V gives CDR1 SGHTA, CDR2 FQGTGA. V lost 5 bases to trimming and J lost 9 bases, with 14 bases between them.

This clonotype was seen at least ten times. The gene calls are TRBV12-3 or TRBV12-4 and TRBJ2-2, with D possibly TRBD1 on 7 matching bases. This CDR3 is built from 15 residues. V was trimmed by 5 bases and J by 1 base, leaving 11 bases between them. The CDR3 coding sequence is TGTGCCAGCAGTCGGGGGACAGAGAACACCGGGGAGCTGTTTTTT. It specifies CASSRGTENTGELFF.

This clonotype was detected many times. The CDR3 spells CASSRWGTGPDTQYF. CDR3 DNA sequence: TGTGCCAGCAGCCGCTGGGGGACAGGGCCCGATACGCAGTATTTT. This sequence joins TRBV12-3 or TRBV12-4 and TRBJ2-3, with TRBD1 matching 9 bases. J was trimmed by 6 bases and V by 6 bases; bases with no gene match: 10. The CDR3 has 15 amino acids.